This T cell receptor beta chain was retrieved from a study of T cell responses to AZD1222 COVID-19 vaccine. Findings and limits, study-wide: After the peak T cell response, and only then, were repertoires sampled.

Measured with immunoSEQ multiplex PCR; TCRdb has only the in-frame clones, and not every one. The repertoire includes some 110,000 clones, over 90% of them detected once, and approximately 4.7% sits in the top ten. V was clipped by 6 bases and J by 1 base; unmatched bases: 17. This CDR3 contains 18 residues. Per the germline V gene, CDR1 is SEHNR and CDR2 is FQNEAQ (reference sequence). In regard to this clone: The antigen is unknown.

This TCR was recovered from an adult in good health. This sample comprised peripheral blood, obtained on day 0 of AZD1222 vaccination. The chain links TRBV7-9 to TRBJ2-5; 7 bases are a match to TRBD1. The CDR3 DNA reads TGTGCCAGCAGTCCAAATCCGGGACAGACGATGACCCAAGAGACCCAGTACTTC. This translates into CASSPNPGQTMTQETQYF.